Each of the 20 T cell receptor beta chains below was sequenced from the same sample in a study of blood T cell repertoires in COVID-19 (dated by TCRdb to between 2020 and 2021). Library creation used the immunoSEQ multiplex PCR assay. TCRdb provides this immuneACCESS table in a form limited to in-frame rearrangements. Some clones are lacking; in checked studies, under half of them reflect an unresolved V gene, and why the rest are absent is not known. The sample yields fewer than 250,000 clones; roughly 90% were counted once. The ten largest clones capture more than 1.5% of the sample. The sample comprised peripheral blood. The origin of the receptors is a man between 65 and 85 years old with acute or convalescent COVID-19.

The chain is built from TRBV7-6 and TRBJ2-3, with D perhaps TRBD1 (5 bases). The germline V gene encodes CDR1 SGHVS and CDR2 FNYEAQ. V lost 3 bases and J 5 bases, leaving 12 bases between the germline ends. This CDR3 has 14 amino acids. Here the CDR3 reads CASSFGPGQDTQYF. Written as DNA, the CDR3 is TGTGCCAGCAGCTTCGGACCCGGACAAGATACGCAGTATTTT.

The CDR3 reads CASSLLLPGNTDTQYF. As DNA, the CDR3 is TGTGCCAGCAGCTTACTTCTTCCAGGTAACACAGATACGCAGTATTTT. The chain combines TRBV11-1 with TRBJ2-3; D not certain. This CDR3 comprises 16 residues. Trimming cost V 2 bases and J 2 bases, with 14 bases left between them. Germline V gene lookup returns CDR1 SGHAT and CDR2 FQDESV (reference sequence).

In this sample, this clone turned up a few times. This sequence joins TRBV12-3 or TRBV12-4 and TRBJ1-2; maybe TRBD1 (5 bases). The ends were cut back, 5 bases at V and 11 bases at J, with 12 bases in the middle. The CDR3 contains 11 residues. CDR3 DNA sequence: TGTGCCAGCAGTCTGGGACTACTATACACCTTC. It specifies CASSLGLLYTF.

The rearrangement links TRBV6-6 to TRBJ2-1; 8 bases match TRBD2. V dropped 7 bases and J dropped 2; count of bases not matched to a gene: 4. The CDR3 spans 14 residues. The germline V gene encodes CDR1 MNHNY and CDR2 SVGAGI (reference sequence). Written as DNA, the CDR3 is TGTGCCAGCAATTTAGCGGGAACCTACAATGAGCAGTTCTTC. Translated: CASNLAGTYNEQFF.

The chain combines TRBV28 with TRBJ1-1, with D unclear. The CDR3 is 16 amino acids. The V gene's germline CDR1 is MDHEN and CDR2 SYDVKM. V was cut by 2 bases and J by 2 bases, with 15 bases left in between. CDR3 in amino acids: CASSLGLAGENTEAFF. The DNA of the CDR3 is TGTGCCAGCAGTTTAGGGCTTGCTGGTGAAAACACTGAAGCTTTCTTT. Full variable domain (outside the CDR3, taken from reference TRBV28 and TRBJ1-1): DVKVTQSSRYLVKRTGEKVFLECVQDMDHENMFWYRQDPGLGLRLIYFSYDVKMKEKGDIPEGYSVSREKKERFSLILESASTNQTSMYLCASSLGLAGENTEAFFGQGTRLTVV.

The count of this clone is one. This chain uses TRBV21-1 with TRBJ1-5; the D call TRBD1 from the table was never checked on the DNA. TRBV21-1 is given as a pseudogene. The CDR3 is 16 residues long. This CDR3 reads CASSVQNRVPNQPQHF. DNA for the CDR3: TGTGCCAGCAGTGTACAGAACAGGGTCCCCAATCAGCCCCAGCATTTT.

This chain links TRBV7-3 with TRBJ2-2; 9 nucleotides agree with TRBD2. CDR3 size: 18 residues. Losses at the gene ends were 2 bases for V and 5 bases for J; bases not matched to a gene: 12. Germline-derived CDR1 and CDR2 are SGHTA and FQGTGA. The CDR3 coding sequence is TGTGCCAGCAGCTTATTTCATTTAGCGGGAGCAGAAACCGGGGAGCTGTTTTTT. Its translation is CASSLFHLAGAETGELFF.

The chain combines TRBV10-3 with TRBJ1-1, with TRBD1 identical over 11 bases. Unmatched junction bases numbered 9, after V lost 11 bases and J lost 10 bases. Germline V lookup: CDR1 ENHRY, CDR2 SYGVKD. The CDR3 runs 12 residues. CDR3 in DNA: TGTGCCCATGGGACAGGGGGAATAGCAGCTTTCTTT. It yields the protein CAHGTGGIAAFF.

This clone appeared many times. The V gene is TRBV5-4, the J gene TRBJ2-2; 12 bases map to TRBD1. The V gene end was trimmed by 3 bases and the J gene end by 7 bases; junction bases not matched to a gene: 7. Germline V gives CDR1 SGHNT, CDR2 YYREEE (reference sequence). The CDR3 runs to 16 residues. CDR3 DNA: TGTGCCAGCAGCTGGGGACAGGGGGCGCAAATCGGGGAGCTGTTTTTT. Translating gives CASSWGQGAQIGELFF.

Only a few counts were recorded for this clone. The chain combines TRBV3-1 (or the pseudogene TRBV3-2) with TRBJ1-1; D not certain. Trimming cost V 0 bases and J 10 bases, with 6 bases left between them. CDR3 length equals 11 residues. CDR1 is LGHDT and CDR2 is YNNKEL in the germline V gene (reference sequence). For the CDR3, the DNA is TGTGCCAGCAGCCAAGACATGAGAGCTTTCTTT. It specifies CASSQDMRAFF.

The J gene is TRBJ2-2, the V gene TRBV18; TRBD2 matches at 14 bases. Trimming at V came to 5 bases and at J to 6 bases, leaving 5 bases not matched to a gene. Germline CDR1 is KGHSH and CDR2 is LQKENI. CDR3 length: 16 amino acids. The CDR3 loop reads CASSKPGLAGAGELFF. Written as DNA, the CDR3 is TGTGCCAGCTCAAAACCGGGACTAGCGGGAGCCGGGGAGCTGTTTTTT.

The genes are TRBV3-1 (or the pseudogene TRBV3-2) and TRBJ2-1; D gene ambiguous. Trimming cost V 1 base and J 8 bases, with 9 bases left between them. Germline V CDR1 and CDR2: LGHDT, YNNKEL (reference sequence). The CDR3 totals 13 residues. The CDR3 nucleotides read TGTGCCAGCAGCCAAGTGCAGCGCCATGAGCAGTTCTTC. Translation gives CASSQVQRHEQFF.

The genes are TRBV7-2 and TRBJ2-1; 12 positions agree with TRBD2. This CDR3 is built from 14 residues. The V gene end was trimmed by 5 bases and the J gene end by 9 bases; junction bases not matched to a gene: 5. Germline V gene lookup returns CDR1 SGHTA and CDR2 FQGNSA. This CDR3 is CASSPTSGSAEQFF. CDR3 nucleotides: TGTGCCAGCAGCCCGACTAGCGGGAGTGCTGAGCAGTTCTTC.

The V call is TRBV25-1, the J call TRBJ1-1; no clear D gene. This CDR3 spans 13 amino acids. Trimming took off 3 bases at V and 5 bases at J, with 10 bases between the two ends. From germline, CDR1 is MGHDK and CDR2 SYGVNS. Here the CDR3 reads CASSDPRGTEAFF. In DNA form, the CDR3 reads TGTGCCAGCAGTGACCCACGGGGTACTGAAGCTTTCTTT.

The chain is built from TRBV24-1 and TRBJ1-5; D may be TRBD1 (5 bases). The CDR3 has 16 residues. The ends were cut back, 6 bases at V and 2 bases at J, with 16 bases in the middle. The germline V gene has CDR1 KGHDR and CDR2 SFDVKD. This CDR3 reads CATSPGEGPGNQPQHF. The CDR3 DNA reads TGTGCCACCAGTCCTGGGGAGGGGCCGGGCAATCAGCCCCAGCATTTT.

V gene TRBV23-1 combines with J gene TRBJ2-7, with D hard to call. TRBV23-1 is identified as an open reading frame with a role that is uncertain. V was trimmed by 0 bases and J by 4 bases, leaving 4 bases between them. The CDR3 spans 12 residues. The CDR3 region is CASSQSSYEQYF. CDR3 DNA: TGCGCCAGCAGTCAATCATCTTACGAGCAGTACTTC.

This chain connects TRBV5-1 to TRBJ1-2, with D maybe TRBD1 (5 bases). With 3 bases removed from V and 0 bases from J, the gap between germline ends came to 12 bases. The CDR3 totals 15 residues. CDR1 is SGHRS, CDR2 YFSETQ, per germline. The CDR3 sequence is CASSYAGPANYGYTF. In DNA, the CDR3 is TGCGCCAGCAGCTATGCGGGACCCGCTAACTATGGCTACACCTTC.

The CDR3 loop is CASSQDPGETEAFF. The DNA for the CDR3 is TGTGCCAGCAGCCAAGATCCCGGGGAAACTGAAGCTTTCTTT. The J gene is TRBJ1-1, the V gene TRBV4-2; D is unclear. The V gene's germline CDR1 is LGHNA and CDR2 YNFKEQ. This CDR3 is built from 14 residues. V was clipped by 0 bases and J by 5 bases, with 10 bases between them.

This chain uses TRBV5-1 with TRBJ2-1, with D perhaps matching TRBD2 (5 bases). The CDR3 covers 16 residues. Per germline, CDR1 SGHRS and CDR2 YFSETQ. The V gene lost 0 bases and the J gene lost 9 bases, with 19 bases spanning the gap. CDR3 DNA: TGCGCCAGCAGCTTGGAAGTTATCGGACTGGGCGGTGAGCAGTTCTTC. Its translation: CASSLEVIGLGGEQFF. The full variable domain, rest sourced from reference TRBV5-1 and TRBJ2-1, is KAGVTQTPRYLIKTRGQQVTLSCSPISGHRSVSWYQQTPGQGLQFLFEYFSETQRNKGNFPGRFSGRQFSNSRSEMNVSTLELGDSALYLCASSLEVIGLGGEQFFGPGTRLTVL.

The rearrangement joins TRBV7-6 to TRBJ2-7; TRBD2 matches at 9 bases. The V and J ends lost 1 base and 6 bases, in that order; junction bases with no gene match: 7. This CDR3 is built from 15 residues. From germline, CDR1 is SGHVS and CDR2 FNYEAQ. The CDR3 coding sequence is TGTGCCAGCAGCTTAGAATCAGCGGGAGGCCGCGAGCAGTACTTC. As protein: CASSLESAGGREQYF.